This T cell receptor beta chain was found in a study of blood T cell repertoires in COVID-19. V was cut by 2 bases and J by 8 bases, with 14 bases left in between. The CDR3 runs to 14 residues. Germline loops: CDR1 SGHDT, CDR2 YYEEEE. Profiled with immunoSEQ multiplex PCR; TCRdb holds only in-frame clones, not every one. The data show about 140,000 clones, about 80% seen once. J is TRBJ2-1 and V is TRBV5-6; tentatively, D is TRBD1 (7 bases). Sample: peripheral blood. This sequence was found in a man between 60 and 70 years old with acute or convalescent COVID-19. CDR3 sequence: CASSFGGQLHEQFF. The DNA for the CDR3 is TGTGCCAGCAGCTTCGGGGGACAGTTGCATGAGCAGTTCTTC.